This T cell receptor (beta chain) appears in the sequencing data of a study of response to subunit inactivated influenza vaccine. Comments on this clonotype: Its target is not known.

One entry per CDR3 protein results from TCRdb running MiXCR on the RT-PCR reads. The sample consists of about 540,000 distinct CDR3 sequences, 12% to 15% of them appearing once. Study-level points and caveats: With each seasonal influenza vaccination, the authors suggested, few new T cells are recruited.

This specimen was PBMCs from blood, taken 11 to 12 days after vaccination. The origin of this receptor is a man aged 45-60 years who received an inactivated influenza vaccine.

Here the CDR3 DNA reads TGTGCCACTCAGACTAGCGGGTTAGGGACCCAGTACTTC. Translation gives CATQTSGLGTQYF. The gene calls are TRBV28 and TRBJ2-5; 10 bases match TRBD2. V shed 10 bases and J 7 bases; nucleotides not matched to a gene: 9. Germline V gene sequence: CDR1 MDHEN, CDR2 SYDVKM. This CDR3 is 13 amino acids long. Variable domain in full (rest from reference TRBV28 and TRBJ2-5): DVKVTQSSRYLVKRTGEKVFLECVQDMDHENMFWYRQDPGLGLRLIYFSYDVKMKEKGDIPEGYSVSREKKERFSLILESASTNQTSMYLCATQTSGLGTQYFGPGTRLLVL.